This T cell receptor beta chain was found in a study of monozygotic twins with inflammatory bowel disease. Note on this clonotype: Its antigen is currently unknown.

Each TCR library consumed about 4,000 ng of total RNA. Researchers ran eight separate cDNA reactions for each sample. Each UMI, carrying a 6-nucleotide sample barcode, came from template switching. TCRdb re-called the 5' RACE reads and shows each CDR3 protein once, DNA omitted. The sample table includes about 450,000 distinct CDR3 sequences. The CDR3 sequence is 15 residues long. CDR1 and CDR2 (germline): SGHTA, FQGNSA. Findings and limits, study-wide: Especially where disease activity was present, IBD patients had fewer clonotypes in common with others than healthy twins did.

The gene calls are TRBV7-2 and TRBJ2-4. Sequencing input: blood. The TCR originated in a human donor with ulcerative colitis or Crohn's disease, or a healthy co-twin of an affected twin (not recorded which). This chain's CDR3 is CASSNERVAKNIQYF.